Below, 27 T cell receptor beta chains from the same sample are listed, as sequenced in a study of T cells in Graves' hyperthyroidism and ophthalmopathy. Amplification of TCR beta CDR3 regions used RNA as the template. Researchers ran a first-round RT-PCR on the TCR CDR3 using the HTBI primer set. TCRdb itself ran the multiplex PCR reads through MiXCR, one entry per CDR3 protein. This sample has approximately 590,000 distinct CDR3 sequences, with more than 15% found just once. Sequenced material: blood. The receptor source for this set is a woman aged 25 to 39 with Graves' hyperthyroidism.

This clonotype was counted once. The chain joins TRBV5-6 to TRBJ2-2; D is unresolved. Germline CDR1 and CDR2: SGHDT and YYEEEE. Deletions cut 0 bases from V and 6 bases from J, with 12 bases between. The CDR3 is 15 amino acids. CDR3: CASSLVRTPPGELFF. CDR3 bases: TGTGCCAGCAGCTTGGTTAGGACCCCCCCCGGGGAGCTGTTTTTT.

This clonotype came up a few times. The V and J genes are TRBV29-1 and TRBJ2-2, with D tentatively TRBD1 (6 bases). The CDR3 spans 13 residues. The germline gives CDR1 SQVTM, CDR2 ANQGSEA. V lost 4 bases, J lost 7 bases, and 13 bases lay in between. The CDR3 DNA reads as TGCAGCGTTGTCCAGGGGCTGAACGGGGAGCTGTTTTTT. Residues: CSVVQGLNGELFF.

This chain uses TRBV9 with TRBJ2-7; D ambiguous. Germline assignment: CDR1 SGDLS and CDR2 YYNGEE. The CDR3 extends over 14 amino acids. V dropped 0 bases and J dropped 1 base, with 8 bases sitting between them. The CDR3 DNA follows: TGTGCCAGCAGCGTAGTCCCCGGGTCCTACGAGCAGTACTTC. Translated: CASSVVPGSYEQYF.

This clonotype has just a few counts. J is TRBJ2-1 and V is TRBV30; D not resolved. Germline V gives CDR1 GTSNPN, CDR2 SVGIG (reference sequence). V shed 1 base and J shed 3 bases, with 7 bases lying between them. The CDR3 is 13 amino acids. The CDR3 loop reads CAWSGFNYNEQFF. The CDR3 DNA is TGTGCCTGGAGTGGCTTTAACTACAATGAGCAGTTCTTC.

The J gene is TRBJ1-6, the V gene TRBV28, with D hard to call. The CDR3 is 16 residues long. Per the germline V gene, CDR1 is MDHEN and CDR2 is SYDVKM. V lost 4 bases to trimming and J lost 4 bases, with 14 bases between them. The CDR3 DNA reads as TGTGCCAGCAGTTCTGTGGAAGGAATATATAATTCACCCCTCCACTTT. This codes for CASSSVEGIYNSPLHF.

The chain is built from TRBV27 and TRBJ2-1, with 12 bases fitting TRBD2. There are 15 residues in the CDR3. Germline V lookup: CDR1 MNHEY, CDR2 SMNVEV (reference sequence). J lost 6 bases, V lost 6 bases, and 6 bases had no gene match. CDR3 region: CASSAGLAGRNEQFF. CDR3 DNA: TGTGCCAGCAGCGCCGGACTAGCGGGACGCAATGAGCAGTTCTTC.

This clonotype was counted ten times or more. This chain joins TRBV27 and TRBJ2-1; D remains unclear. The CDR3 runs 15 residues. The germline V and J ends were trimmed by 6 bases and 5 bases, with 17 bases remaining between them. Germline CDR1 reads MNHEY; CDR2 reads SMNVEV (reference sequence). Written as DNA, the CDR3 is TGTGCCAGCAGCCTTGGACGCCCGAGGAACAATGAGCAGTTCTTC. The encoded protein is CASSLGRPRNNEQFF.

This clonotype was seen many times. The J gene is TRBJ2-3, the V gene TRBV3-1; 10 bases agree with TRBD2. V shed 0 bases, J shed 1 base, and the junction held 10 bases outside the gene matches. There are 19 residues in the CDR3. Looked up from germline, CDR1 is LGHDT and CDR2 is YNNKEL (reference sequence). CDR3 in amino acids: CASSQDPPLAGPGTDTQYF. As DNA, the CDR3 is TGTGCCAGCAGCCAAGACCCCCCACTAGCGGGACCAGGCACAGATACGCAGTATTTT.

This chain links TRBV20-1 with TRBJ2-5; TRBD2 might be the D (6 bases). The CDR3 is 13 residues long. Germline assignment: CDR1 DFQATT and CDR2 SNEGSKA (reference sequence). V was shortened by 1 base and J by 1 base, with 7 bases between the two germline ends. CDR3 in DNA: TGCAGTGCTAGAGCGGGAGCCCAAGAGACCCAGTACTTC. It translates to CSARAGAQETQYF.

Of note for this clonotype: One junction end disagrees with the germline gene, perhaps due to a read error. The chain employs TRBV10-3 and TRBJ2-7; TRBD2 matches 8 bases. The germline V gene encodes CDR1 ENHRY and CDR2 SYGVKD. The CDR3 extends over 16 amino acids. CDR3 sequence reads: CAIRARRTSLRAEQHF. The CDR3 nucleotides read TGTGCCATCAGGGCGCGACGGACTAGCTTACGGGCCGAGCAGCACTTC.

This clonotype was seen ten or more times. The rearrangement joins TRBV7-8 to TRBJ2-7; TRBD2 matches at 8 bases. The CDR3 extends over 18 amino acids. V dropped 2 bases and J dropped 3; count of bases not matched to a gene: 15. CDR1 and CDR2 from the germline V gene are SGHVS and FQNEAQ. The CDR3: CASSLRSLGTSRDYEQYF. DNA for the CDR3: TGTGCCAGCAGCTTACGGTCTCTTGGGACTAGTCGGGACTACGAGCAGTACTTC.

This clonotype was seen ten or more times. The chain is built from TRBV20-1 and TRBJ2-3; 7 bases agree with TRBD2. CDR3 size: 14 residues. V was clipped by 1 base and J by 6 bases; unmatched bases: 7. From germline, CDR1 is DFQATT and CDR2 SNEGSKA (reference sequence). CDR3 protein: CSARGGGPGDTQYF. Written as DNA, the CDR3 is TGCAGTGCTAGAGGGGGAGGGCCAGGTGATACGCAGTATTTT.

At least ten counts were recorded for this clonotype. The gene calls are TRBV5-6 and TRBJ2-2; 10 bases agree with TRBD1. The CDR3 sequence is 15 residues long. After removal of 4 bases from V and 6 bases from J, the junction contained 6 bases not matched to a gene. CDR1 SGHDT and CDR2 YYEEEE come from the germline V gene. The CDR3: CASSRGTGVAGELFF. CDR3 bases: TGTGCCAGCAGCCGGGGGACAGGGGTAGCCGGGGAGCTGTTTTTT.

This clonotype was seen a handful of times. CDR3 sequence: CATSRERERTDTQYF. The DNA of the CDR3 is TGTGCCACCAGCAGAGAGCGGGAGCGCACAGATACGCAGTATTTT. This sequence joins TRBV15 and TRBJ2-3, with 7 positions matching TRBD2. V shed 0 bases and J 1 base; nucleotides not matched to a gene: 1. Per the germline V gene, CDR1 is LNHNV and CDR2 is YYDKDF (reference sequence). This CDR3 is built from 15 residues. Full variable domain (remainder filled in from reference TRBV15 and TRBJ2-3): DAMVIQNPRYQVTQFGKPVTLSCSQTLNHNVMYWYQQKSSQAPKLLFHYYDKDFNNEADTPDNFQSRRPNTSFCFLDIRSPGLGDTAMYLCATSRERERTDTQYFGPGTRLTVL.

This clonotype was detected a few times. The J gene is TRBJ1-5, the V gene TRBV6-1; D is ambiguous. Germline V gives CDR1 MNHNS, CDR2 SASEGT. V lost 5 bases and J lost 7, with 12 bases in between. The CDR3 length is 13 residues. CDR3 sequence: CASSPSQIQPQHF. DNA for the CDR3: TGTGCCAGCAGTCCTAGTCAAATCCAGCCCCAGCATTTT.

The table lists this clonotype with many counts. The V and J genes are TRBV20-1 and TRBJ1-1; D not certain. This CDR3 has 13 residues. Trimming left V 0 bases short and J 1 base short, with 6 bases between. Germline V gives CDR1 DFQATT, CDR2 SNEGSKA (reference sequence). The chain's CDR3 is CSAREPGNTEAFF. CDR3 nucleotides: TGCAGTGCTAGAGAACCAGGGAACACTGAAGCTTTCTTT.

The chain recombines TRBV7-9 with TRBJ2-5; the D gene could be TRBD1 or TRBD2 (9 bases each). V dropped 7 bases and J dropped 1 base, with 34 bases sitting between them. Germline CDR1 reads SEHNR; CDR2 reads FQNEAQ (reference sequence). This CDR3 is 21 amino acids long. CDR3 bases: TGTGCCAGCACTCCTTGGTGGGGGACAGGGAGGCTAGCGGGGAGCCAAGAGACCCAGTACTTC. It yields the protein CASTPWWGTGRLAGSQETQYF.

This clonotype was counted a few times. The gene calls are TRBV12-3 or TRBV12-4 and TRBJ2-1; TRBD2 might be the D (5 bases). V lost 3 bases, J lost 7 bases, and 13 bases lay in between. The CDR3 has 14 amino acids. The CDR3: CASSLDGVRNEQFF. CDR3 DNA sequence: TGTGCCAGCAGTTTGGACGGGGTCCGGAATGAGCAGTTCTTC.

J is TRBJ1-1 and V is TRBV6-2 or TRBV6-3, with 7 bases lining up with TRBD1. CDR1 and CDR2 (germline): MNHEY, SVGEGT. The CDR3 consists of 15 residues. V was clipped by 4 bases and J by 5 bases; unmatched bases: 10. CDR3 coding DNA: TGTGCCAGCAGTTCCTCGCCCACAGGGGTGACTGAAGCTTTCTTT. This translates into CASSSSPTGVTEAFF.

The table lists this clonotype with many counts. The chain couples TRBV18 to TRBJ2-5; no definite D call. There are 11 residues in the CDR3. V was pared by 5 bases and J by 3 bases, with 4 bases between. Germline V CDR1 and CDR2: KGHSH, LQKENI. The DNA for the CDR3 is TGTGCCAGCTCAGCAGAAGAGACCCAGTACTTC. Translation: CASSAEETQYF.

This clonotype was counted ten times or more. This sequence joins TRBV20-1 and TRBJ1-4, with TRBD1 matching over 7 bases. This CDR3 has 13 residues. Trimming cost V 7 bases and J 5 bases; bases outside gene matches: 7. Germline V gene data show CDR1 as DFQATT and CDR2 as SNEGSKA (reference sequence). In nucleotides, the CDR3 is TGCAGTGTTAGGGACAGCGCGAATGAAAAACTGTTTTTT. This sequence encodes CSVRDSANEKLFF.

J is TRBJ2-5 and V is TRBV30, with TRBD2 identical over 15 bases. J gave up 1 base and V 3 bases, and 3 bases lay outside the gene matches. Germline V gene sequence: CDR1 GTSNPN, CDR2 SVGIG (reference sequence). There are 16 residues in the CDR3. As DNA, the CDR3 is TGTGCCTGGAGCCTGGGACTAGCGGGAGGCCAAGAGACCCAGTACTTC. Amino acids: CAWSLGLAGGQETQYF.

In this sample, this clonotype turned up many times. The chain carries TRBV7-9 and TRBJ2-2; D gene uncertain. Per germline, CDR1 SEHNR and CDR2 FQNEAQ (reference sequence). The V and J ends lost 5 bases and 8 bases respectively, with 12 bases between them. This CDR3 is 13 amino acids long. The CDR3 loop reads CASSPPQAGELFF. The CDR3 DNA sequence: TGTGCCAGCAGCCCCCCCCAGGCAGGGGAGCTGTTTTTT. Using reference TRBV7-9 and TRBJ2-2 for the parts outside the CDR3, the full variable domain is DTGVSQNPRHKITKRGQNVTFRCDPISEHNRLYWYRQTLGQGPEFLTYFQNEAQLEKSRLLSDRFSAERPKGSFSTLEIQRTEQGDSAMYLCASSPPQAGELFFGEGSRLTVL.

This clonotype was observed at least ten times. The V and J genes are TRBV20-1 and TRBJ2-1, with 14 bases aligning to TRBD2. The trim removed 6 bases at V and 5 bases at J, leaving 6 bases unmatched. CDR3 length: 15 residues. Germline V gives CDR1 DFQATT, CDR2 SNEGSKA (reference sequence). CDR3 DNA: TGCAGTGCCCTGACTAGCGGGAGGGCCCACAATGAGCAGTTCTTC. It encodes CSALTSGRAHNEQFF.

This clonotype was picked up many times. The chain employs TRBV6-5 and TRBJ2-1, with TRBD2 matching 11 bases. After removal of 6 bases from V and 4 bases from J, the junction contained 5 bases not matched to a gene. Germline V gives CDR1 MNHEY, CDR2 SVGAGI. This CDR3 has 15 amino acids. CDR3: CASSKTSGEYNEQFF. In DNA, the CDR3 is TGTGCCAGCAGCAAGACTAGCGGGGAATACAATGAGCAGTTCTTC.

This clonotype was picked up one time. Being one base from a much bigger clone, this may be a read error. This chain's CDR3 is CASSPLGTADPYEQYF. CDR3 bases: TGTGCCAGCAGCCCCCTCGGTACGGCGGATCCCTACGAGCAGTACTTC. This rearrangement joins TRBV11-1 to TRBJ2-7; D is uncertain. V shed 5 bases and J shed 2 bases, with 19 bases lying between them. CDR1 is SGHAT and CDR2 is FQDESV in the germline V gene (reference sequence). The CDR3 has 16 residues.

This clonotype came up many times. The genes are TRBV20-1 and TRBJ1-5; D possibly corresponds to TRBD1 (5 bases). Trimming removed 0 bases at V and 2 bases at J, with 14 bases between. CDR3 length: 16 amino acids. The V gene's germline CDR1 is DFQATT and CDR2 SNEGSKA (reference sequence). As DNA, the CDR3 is TGCAGTGCTAGAGACCCCCAGGGTTATGGCAATCAGCCCCAGCATTTT. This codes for CSARDPQGYGNQPQHF.